A selection of T cell receptor beta chains follows, all from one sample in a study of T cells in Graves' hyperthyroidism and ophthalmopathy. TCRdb used MiXCR to reprocess the multiplex PCR reads, holding one entry per CDR3 protein. The sample includes some 760,000 distinct CDR3 sequences, approximately 14% seen only once; the top ten take approximately 10%. Specimen: blood. Receptors originate from a woman between 18 and 29 years old with Graves' hyperthyroidism. Each CDR3 is given with its conserved first and last residue. The D gene is left open where the match is weak. Clone size appears in some rows only: once, few, many, or a class for an expanded clone.

>few|NA|TRBJ2-7|TRBV6-1
CASSAVGPGSYEQYF
TGTGCCAGCAGTGCAGTCGGGCCTGGCTCCTACGAGCAGTACTTC
>few|NA|TRBJ1-1|TRBV5-5
CASSLARVTEAFF
TGTGCCAGCAGCCTCGCCAGGGTCACTGAAGCTTTCTTT
>few|NA|TRBJ1-4|TRBV20-1
CSARHTNEKLFF
TGCAGTGCTCGACATACTAATGAAAAACTGTTTTTT
>few|NA|TRBJ2-1|TRBV20-1
CSASKSPKDEQFF
TGCAGTGCTAGTAAGTCCCCCAAAGATGAGCAGTTCTTC
>few|TRBD1|TRBJ1-2|TRBV19
CASSTQGGQAYGYTF
TGTGCCAGTAGTACCCAGGGTGGACAGGCCTATGGCTACACCTTC
>NA|TRBD2|TRBJ2-5|TRBV28
CASHPGTSGSGETQYF
TGTGCCAGCCACCCTGGGACTAGCGGGAGCGGGGAGACCCAGTACTTC
>few|NA|TRBJ2-4|TRBV7-2
CASSPPRIAKNIQYF
TGTGCCAGCAGTCCTCCTCGAATAGCCAAAAACATTCAGTACTTC
>many|NA|TRBJ2-1|TRBV12-5
CASGLVKGNDNEQFF
TGTGCTAGTGGTTTGGTAAAGGGGAATGACAATGAGCAGTTCTTC
>NA|NA|TRBJ2-1|TRBV20-1
CSARGGLSSYNEQFF
TGCAGTGCTAGAGGGGGCCTGAGCTCCTACAATGAGCAGTTCTTC
>NA|TRBD1|TRBJ2-5|TRBV6-5
CASSYHGTDQETQYF
TGTGCCAGCAGTTACCACGGGACAGACCAAGAGACCCAGTACTTC
>many|TRBD2|TRBJ2-1|TRBV28
CASSYSTGLAVTFSYNEQFF
TGTGCCAGCAGTTACTCAACGGGACTAGCGGTCACCTTCTCCTACAATGAGCAGTTCTTC
>once|TRBD1|TRBJ1-1|TRBV20-1
CSARSGTVDTEAFF
TGCAGTGCTAGATCCGGGACAGTAGACACTGAAGCTTTCTTT
>few|NA|TRBJ2-1|TRBV9
CASSPDGGRLDEQFF
TGTGCCAGCAGCCCCGACGGGGGGCGCCTCGATGAGCAGTTCTTC
>NA|TRBD1|TRBJ1-1|TRBV6-1
CASSRTGEGNTEAFF
TGTGCCAGCAGTCGTACAGGGGAGGGGAACACTGAAGCTTTCTTT
>many|TRBD2|TRBJ2-1|TRBV20-1
CSAISGSSYNEQFF
TGCAGTGCTATTAGCGGGAGCTCCTACAATGAGCAGTTCTTC
>few|NA|TRBJ2-5|TRBV18
CASSPGSSEHQETQYF
TGTGCCAGCTCACCTGGTAGTAGCGAGCACCAAGAGACCCAGTACTTC
>NA|NA|TRBJ1-2|TRBV7-9
CASSQEWDVSSYGYTF
TGTGCCAGCAGCCAGGAATGGGACGTCAGTAGCTATGGCTACACCTTC
>few|TRBD2|TRBJ2-3|TRBV20-1
CSARDPASGGGDTQYF
TGCAGTGCTAGAGATCCGGCTAGCGGGGGCGGAGATACGCAGTATTTT
>NA|NA|TRBJ1-2|TRBV12-3/TRBV12-4
CASSLGDLTTNYGYTF
TGTGCCAGCAGTTTAGGGGACCTGACCACTAACTATGGCTACACCTTC
>many|NA|TRBJ1-1|TRBV30
CAWSRPDSANTEAFF
TGTGCCTGGAGTCGACCCGACAGTGCGAACACTGAAGCTTTCTTT
>few|TRBD1|TRBJ2-6|TRBV30
CARQGGGANVLTF
TGTGCCCGACAGGGCGGTGGGGCCAACGTCCTGACTTTC
>NA|TRBD2|TRBJ2-2|TRBV5-1
CASSMVGTSGNRELFF
TGCGCCAGCAGCATGGTGGGGACTAGCGGGAATAGGGAGCTGTTTTTT
>NA|TRBD1|TRBJ1-3|TRBV28
CASSSWTGSGTIYF
TGTGCCAGCAGTTCCTGGACAGGGTCGGGCACCATATATTTT
>many|TRBD1|TRBJ1-6|TRBV7-8
CASSLEGAGISPLHF
TGTGCCAGCAGCTTAGAGGGGGCGGGAATTTCACCCCTCCACTTT
>few|TRBD2|TRBJ2-1|TRBV6-2/TRBV6-3
CASSNPPGLAGSSYNEQFF
TGTGCCAGCAGTAACCCTCCGGGACTAGCGGGAAGCTCCTACAATGAGCAGTTCTTC
>many|NA|TRBJ1-3|TRBV12-3/TRBV12-4
CASSLSAGGGNTIYF
TGTGCCAGCAGTTTATCGGCAGGAGGTGGAAACACCATATATTTT
>many|NA|TRBJ2-3|TRBV11-2
CASSPYTGFDSTDTQYF
TGTGCCAGCAGCCCATACACGGGCTTCGATAGCACAGATACGCAGTATTTT
>NA|NA|TRBJ2-1|TRBV12-3/TRBV12-4
CASSLSPYNEQLF
TGTGCCAGCAGCCTTAGCCCATACAATGAGCAGCTCTTC